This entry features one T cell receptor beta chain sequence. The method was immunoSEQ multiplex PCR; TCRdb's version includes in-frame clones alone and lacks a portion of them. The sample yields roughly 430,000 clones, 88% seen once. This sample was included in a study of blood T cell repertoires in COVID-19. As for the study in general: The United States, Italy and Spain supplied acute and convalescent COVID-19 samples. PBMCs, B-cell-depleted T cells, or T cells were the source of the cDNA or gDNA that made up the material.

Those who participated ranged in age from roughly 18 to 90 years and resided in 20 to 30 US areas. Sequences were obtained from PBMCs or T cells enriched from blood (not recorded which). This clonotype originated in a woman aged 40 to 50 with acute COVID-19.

The CDR3 bases are TGTGCCATCAGGGGTGAGGAGGACAGGGTGAATCAGCCCCAGCATTTT. It codes for CAIRGEEDRVNQPQHF. The rearrangement links TRBV10-3 to TRBJ1-5, with TRBD1 matching over 8 bases. The V gene end was trimmed by 6 bases and the J gene end by 4 bases; junction bases not matched to a gene: 11. The germline CDR1 and CDR2 sequences are ENHRY and SYGVKD. The CDR3 contains 16 residues.